Presented here are 3 T cell receptor beta chains from one specimen sequenced in a study of post-analysis software for immune sequencing data. The study's findings and limits: Relative to controls, patients had about 5 TRBV segments at higher frequency, with TRBV5-6, TRBV5-1 and TRBV20-1 among these.

Unique molecular identifiers had been added to the TCR beta cDNA libraries. TCRdb redid the calling of the PCR reads with MiXCR, one entry per CDR3 protein. Of roughly 400,000 distinct CDR3 sequences in the sample, 39% are singletons; the top ten hold about 7.6%. These receptors are not linked to any known antigen. The sequenced sample consisted of blood. The source is a girl aged 2 to 10 with multiple sclerosis.

The CDR3 reads CASSFRQGGSSEQYF. CDR3 DNA: TGTGCCAGCAGTTTCCGACAGGGTGGGAGCTCCGAGCAGTACTTC. The chain joins TRBV27 to TRBJ2-7; 7 bases agree with TRBD1. CDR1 is MNHEY and CDR2 is SMNVEV in the germline V gene (reference sequence). This CDR3 spans 15 amino acids. Unmatched junction bases numbered 11, after V lost 3 bases and J lost 6 bases.

The V gene is TRBV20-1, the J gene TRBJ2-6, with 7 nucleotides matching TRBD1. Per germline, CDR1 DFQATT and CDR2 SNEGSKA (reference sequence). The CDR3 has 18 amino acids. The trim removed 6 bases at V and 1 base at J, leaving 15 bases unmatched. The CDR3 region has the DNA TGCAGTGCCCCTTCGAGACAGGGTACAAGGTCTGGGGCCAACGTCCTGACTTTC. Encoded protein: CSAPSRQGTRSGANVLTF.

V usage is TRBV6-5 and J usage is TRBJ2-5; TRBD1 is a possible D gene (6 bases). Between the trimmed V and J ends, which lost 6 bases and 4 bases, there was a span of 15 bases. The CDR3 sequence is 14 residues long. Germline CDR1 reads MNHEY; CDR2 reads SVGAGI. This chain's CDR3 is CASSLNRERETQYF. As DNA, the CDR3 is TGTGCCAGCAGCCTAAACAGGGAGCGAGAGACCCAGTACTTC.